This T cell receptor beta chain was recovered during a study of T cell responses to AZD1222 COVID-19 vaccine. The study's findings and limits: Just a handful of people given AZD1222 tested seropositive at baseline. Spike regions recognized by vaccine-associated CD4 TCRs spanned the protein, led by 160-218 and 743-854.

As regards this clone: Its antigen is not known.

TCRdb's copy holds only in-frame clones and misses some; the assay was immunoSEQ multiplex PCR. The sample yields some 120,000 clones, 85% to 90% seen once. This sample comprised peripheral blood, obtained on day 0 of AZD1222 vaccination. The source is an adult in good health.

The CDR3 loop reads CASSPLTAGNTIYF. The DNA for the CDR3 is TGTGCCAGCAGCCCCCTTACGGCAGGAAACACCATATATTTT. The J gene is TRBJ1-3, the V gene TRBV25-1, with D unresolved. Trimming took 6 bases from V and 4 from J, leaving 13 bases between them. Per the germline V gene, CDR1 is MGHDK and CDR2 is SYGVNS. The length of the CDR3 is 14 residues.